This is a list of T cell receptor beta chains from one sample in a study of multiple sclerosis patients with progressive multifocal leukoencephalopathy. Sequencing was performed with immunoSEQ multiplex PCR; in TCRdb, only in-frame clones are kept and a portion is missing. The table shows about 30,000 clones, with approximately 89% occurring only once. Sequenced here: PBMCs, sampled from a patient treated with natalizumab. These receptors were obtained from a human donor with multiple sclerosis. The CDR3 runs from the conserved cysteine through the conserved F or W. Each record gives: V gene, D gene, J gene, clone size, CDR3 protein, CDR3 DNA. A D gene is named only where the DNA matches it firmly. Clone size, where shown, is once, few, many, or a class for clones that have expanded.

TRBV19	-	TRBJ2-2	-	CASSIGPTPGELFF	TGTGCCAGTAGTATTGGGCCCACTCCCGGGGAGCTGTTTTTT
TRBV5-1	-	TRBJ2-7	-	CASSFTTGLGEQYF	TGCGCCAGCAGCTTCACCACAGGGTTGGGGGAGCAGTACTTC
TRBV15	-	TRBJ1-2	-	CATSRDGLPGRGYTF	TGTGCCACCAGCAGAGATGGACTTCCTGGTAGGGGCTACACCTTC
TRBV19	-	TRBJ2-7	-	CASSIGFETAAYEQYF	TGTGCCAGTAGTATTGGCTTCGAGACAGCCGCCTACGAGCAGTACTTC
TRBV2	-	TRBJ1-1	-	CASSPRVNPNTEAFF	TGTGCCAGCAGTCCGAGGGTGAACCCGAACACTGAAGCTTTCTTT
TRBV18	-	TRBJ1-1	-	CASSLNTGIGTEAFF	TGTGCCAGCTCACTCAATACAGGGATCGGCACTGAAGCTTTCTTT
TRBV11-2	TRBD2	TRBJ2-3	-	CASSRTSGSGTDTQYF	TGTGCCAGCAGTAGGACTAGCGGGAGCGGCACAGATACGCAGTATTTT
TRBV30	-	TRBJ2-1	-	CAWSVGHEQFF	TGTGCCTGGAGTGTAGGCCATGAGCAGTTCTTC
TRBV28	-	TRBJ2-7	-	CASSLGGGHEQYF	TGTGCCAGCAGTTTAGGAGGGGGCCACGAGCAGTACTTC
TRBV4-1	-	TRBJ1-2	-	CASSQSTASTDGYTF	TGCGCCAGCAGCCAATCGACAGCCTCTACCGATGGCTACACCTTC
TRBV15	-	TRBJ2-3	-	CATSRDFLTDTQYF	TGTGCCACCAGCAGAGATTTCTTAACAGATACGCAGTATTTT
TRBV5-4	-	TRBJ1-5	-	CASSLAGGPQHF	TGTGCCAGCAGCTTGGCGGGGGGTCCCCAGCATTTT
TRBV11-2	TRBD2	TRBJ2-2	-	CASSLDLRLAVTGELFF	TGTGCCAGCAGCTTAGATCTGAGACTAGCGGTCACCGGGGAGCTGTTTTTT
TRBV19	-	TRBJ1-3	-	CASSPRGAGNTIYF	TGTGCCAGTAGCCCAAGGGGTGCTGGAAACACCATATATTTT
TRBV7-8	-	TRBJ2-7	-	CASSRRLDLDEQYF	TGTGCCAGCAGCCGGAGACTAGATCTGGACGAGCAGTACTTC
TRBV28	TRBD2	TRBJ2-7	few	CASSPGLAGAYEQYF	TGTGCCAGCAGCCCCGGACTAGCGGGGGCCTACGAGCAGTACTTC
TRBV2	TRBD2	TRBJ2-1	-	CASSTSGSYNEQFF	TGTGCCAGCAGTACTAGCGGTAGCTACAATGAGCAGTTCTTC
TRBV15	TRBD2	TRBJ2-5	-	CATSIGPTSGQETQYF	TGTGCCACCAGCATCGGACCGACTAGCGGCCAAGAGACCCAGTACTTC
TRBV5-1	-	TRBJ2-3	-	CASRGPGTTDTQYF	TGCGCCAGCAGGGGCCCGGGGACCACAGATACGCAGTATTTT
TRBV27	TRBD1	TRBJ1-6	-	CASSLAQGGSPLHF	TGTGCCAGCAGTTTAGCGCAGGGGGGTTCACCCCTCCACTTT
TRBV11-2	TRBD1	TRBJ2-7	-	CASSLRDRDEQYF	TGTGCCAGCAGCCTCCGGGACAGGGACGAGCAGTACTTC
TRBV7-2	-	TRBJ1-1	-	CASTLKGGGVTEAFF	TGTGCCAGCACCCTTAAAGGGGGTGGGGTCACTGAAGCTTTCTTT
TRBV7-9	TRBD1	TRBJ2-7	-	CASSSPGQGAYEQYF	TGTGCCAGCAGCTCTCCGGGACAGGGGGCGTACGAGCAGTACTTC
TRBV19	TRBD2	TRBJ2-1	-	CASRGLAGYNEQFF	TGTGCCAGTCGCGGGCTAGCGGGCTACAATGAGCAGTTCTTC
TRBV5-1	TRBD2	TRBJ2-7	-	CASSLGARTSGRYEQYF	TGCGCCAGCAGCTTGGGGGCCCGGACTAGCGGGAGGTACGAGCAGTACTTC
TRBV6-1	-	TRBJ2-7	-	CASKGTTYEQYF	TGTGCCAGCAAGGGCACAACCTACGAGCAGTACTTC
TRBV13	TRBD2	TRBJ2-6	-	CASSFRLAGRPGANVLTF	TGTGCCAGCAGCTTCAGACTAGCGGGCAGGCCTGGGGCCAACGTCCTGACTTTC
TRBV6-5	-	TRBJ2-7	-	CASAGDHEQYF	TGTGCCAGCGCTGGGGACCACGAGCAGTACTTC
TRBV7-9	TRBD2	TRBJ2-1	-	CASSYPGTSIDNEQFF	TGTGCCAGCAGCTACCCCGGGACTAGCATCGACAATGAGCAGTTCTTC
TRBV28	TRBD1	TRBJ1-2	-	CASRRLATGEDGYTF	TGTGCCAGCAGGCGACTGGCTACAGGGGAGGATGGCTACACCTTC
TRBV29-1	-	TRBJ1-1	-	CSVERQTMNTEAFF	TGCAGCGTTGAGAGGCAGACCATGAACACTGAAGCTTTCTTT
TRBV25-1	-	TRBJ2-3	-	CASSGGLSTDTQYF	TGTGCCAGCAGTGGGGGGCTTAGCACAGATACGCAGTATTTT
TRBV27	-	TRBJ1-1	-	CASRGYQGNTEAFF	TGTGCCAGCAGGGGTTACCAAGGGAACACTGAAGCTTTCTTT
TRBV28	-	TRBJ1-5	-	CASSLLSVLGGQPQHF	TGTGCCAGCAGTTTACTCTCAGTTCTCGGGGGTCAGCCCCAGCATTTT
TRBV6-1	-	TRBJ2-7	-	CAMGEVHEQYF	TGTGCCATGGGAGAGGTCCACGAGCAGTACTTC
TRBV30	TRBD2	TRBJ2-2	once	CAWIVGRAANTGELFF	TGTGCCTGGATCGTCGGGAGGGCCGCGAACACCGGGGAGCTGTTTTTT
TRBV7-9	-	TRBJ2-5	-	CASSPRLREETQYF	TGTGCCAGCAGCCCTAGACTGAGGGAAGAGACCCAGTACTTC
TRBV6-4	-	TRBJ2-1	-	CASSGTRRGEQFF	TGTGCCAGCAGCGGGACTCGGCGGGGAGAGCAGTTCTTC
TRBV27	TRBD2	TRBJ2-3	-	CASSPLAGKSTDTQYF	TGTGCCAGCAGTCCCTTAGCGGGAAAGAGCACAGATACGCAGTATTTT
TRBV7-3	TRBD2	TRBJ2-1	-	CASGTSGNNEQFF	TGTGCCAGTGGGACTAGCGGTAACAATGAGCAGTTCTTC
TRBV19	-	TRBJ2-2	-	CATAKRNTGELFF	TGTGCCACCGCTAAGCGGAACACCGGGGAGCTGTTTTTT
TRBV5-1	TRBD2	TRBJ2-5	-	CASNPAGVRETQYF	TGCGCCAGCAACCCAGCGGGAGTCCGGGAGACCCAGTACTTC
TRBV6-6	-	TRBJ2-7	-	CASKGPSYEQYF	TGTGCCAGCAAGGGGCCCTCCTACGAGCAGTACTTC
TRBV6-5	TRBD1	TRBJ1-2	-	CASSYSGTGSIYGYTF	TGTGCCAGCAGTTACTCAGGGACAGGCTCAATCTATGGCTACACCTTC
TRBV15	TRBD1	TRBJ1-5	-	CATSRETQGWAPQHF	TGTGCCACCAGCAGAGAAACACAGGGGTGGGCGCCCCAGCATTTT
TRBV6-5	TRBD2	TRBJ2-1	-	CASSYTSADNEQFF	TGTGCCAGCAGTTATACTAGCGCCGACAATGAGCAGTTCTTC
TRBV10-3	-	TRBJ2-7	-	CAIRQNYEQYF	TGTGCCATCAGACAAAACTACGAGCAGTACTTC
TRBV6-5	-	TRBJ1-2	-	CASSYSADYGYTF	TGTGCCAGCAGTTACTCGGCGGACTATGGCTACACCTTC
TRBV10-3	TRBD2	TRBJ2-3	once	CASRGVGGSTDTQYF	TGTGCCTCCCGGGGGGTCGGCGGGAGCACAGATACGCAGTATTTT
TRBV25-1	-	TRBJ1-5	-	CANRQGLDQPQHF	TGTGCCAACAGGCAGGGATTGGATCAGCCCCAGCATTTT
TRBV9	TRBD2	TRBJ2-1	once	CASSRGRDNEQFF	TGTGCCAGCAGCCGCGGGAGGGACAATGAGCAGTTCTTC
TRBV4-3	-	TRBJ1-1	once	CASSQGSSWNTEAFF	TGCGCCAGCAGCCAAGGGTCGAGTTGGAACACTGAAGCTTTCTTT
TRBV5-1	-	TRBJ2-6	-	CASSENTAGANVLTF	TGCGCCAGCAGCGAGAATACGGCTGGGGCCAACGTCCTGACTTTC
TRBV6-5	TRBD2	TRBJ2-7	-	CASSYLAGTYEQYF	TGTGCCAGCAGTTACCTAGCGGGAACTTACGAGCAGTACTTC
TRBV5-6	-	TRBJ2-3	-	CASSLYSRSRTDTQYF	TGTGCCAGCAGCCTGTACTCTAGGTCGCGCACAGATACGCAGTATTTT
TRBV6-5	-	TRBJ1-6	-	CASSYRAANNSPLHF	TGTGCCAGCAGTTACCGGGCGGCAAATAATTCACCCCTCCACTTT
TRBV23-1	-	TRBJ1-5	-	CASAPILPQHF	TGCGCCAGCGCCCCTATTCTGCCCCAGCATTTT
TRBV13	TRBD2	TRBJ2-3	-	CASSLRVGGSGADTQYF	TGTGCCAGCAGCTTAAGAGTGGGAGGGTCGGGAGCAGATACGCAGTATTTT
TRBV6-6	TRBD2	TRBJ2-1	-	CASSYSSGSYNEQFF	TGTGCCAGCAGTTACTCTAGCGGGAGTTACAATGAGCAGTTCTTC